The present T cell receptor (beta chain) was sequenced within a study of T cells in tuberculosis. In the study overall: PBMC were archived before or within 7 days of starting treatment.

As to time point: new active TB diagnosis, blood taken before or within 7 days of starting treatment. Method: immunoSEQ multiplex PCR; TCRdb's copy keeps in-frame clones and lacks some. This sample has around 30,000 clones, with approximately 93% found just once. From germline, CDR1 is SGHTS and CDR2 YDEGEE. There are 16 residues in the CDR3. V dropped 2 bases and J dropped 4 bases, with 19 bases sitting between them. This receptor was taken from an adult with tuberculosis. Sequencing used PBMCs, obtained at tuberculosis diagnosis. The chain is built from TRBV5-8 and TRBJ2-7; tentative D call: TRBD1 (6 bases). In DNA form, the CDR3 reads TGTGCCAGCAGCTTCCTCGCTTCAGGGGTGTCTTACGAGCAGTACTTC. Its translation: CASSFLASGVSYEQYF.